This T cell receptor (beta chain) was identified in a study of T cells in Graves' hyperthyroidism and ophthalmopathy. General study results and limits: Blood also showed most of the thyroid clonotypes that were expanded above 0.001.

Germline V CDR1 and CDR2: MNHNY, SVGAGI (reference sequence). Between the trimmed V and J ends, which lost 2 bases and 4 bases, there was a span of 11 bases. The CDR3 is 14 residues long. This clonotype was detected once. Its antigen is still unknown. Amplification of TCR beta CDR3 regions used RNA as the template. First-round RT-PCR targeting the TCR CDR3 was performed with the HTBI primer set. Via MiXCR, TCRdb re-called the multiplex PCR reads, giving one row per CDR3 protein. This sample carries about 540,000 distinct CDR3 sequences, around 45% of them seen once, and the ten largest clones take around 8%.

The TCR comes from a woman aged 18-35 years with Graves' hyperthyroidism. This rearrangement joins TRBV6-6 to TRBJ1-2; D might be TRBD1 (6 bases). Input material: peripheral blood or thyroid tissue (not recorded which). The CDR3 DNA reads TGTGCCAGCAGTTACAGGGTAGGGGGCTATGGCTACACCTTC. Protein sequence: CASSYRVGGYGYTF.